This T cell receptor (beta chain) was found in a study of T cell responses to AZD1222 COVID-19 vaccine. Study outcomes and limitations: There were repertoire samples only from the period after the peak T cell response. Of spike-specific TCRs, nearly half reportedly target regions left unmutated in variants. CD4 TCRs linked to vaccination spanned spike, dominating at 160-218 and 743-854. Seropositive AZD1222 recipients at baseline numbered only 6 or 7.

Trimming took 1 base from V and 2 from J, leaving 18 bases between them. CDR3 length: 18 residues. CDR1 and CDR2 (germline): SGHRS, YFSETQ. With regard to this clone: Its matching antigen is unknown.

Measured with immunoSEQ multiplex PCR; TCRdb has only the in-frame clones, and not every one. The table lists roughly 160,000 clones, more than 70% of them singletons. This sample comprised peripheral blood, obtained on day 0 of AZD1222 vaccination. The chain links TRBV5-1 to TRBJ2-2, with a possible D match to TRBD1 (7 bases). This clonotype was obtained from an adult in good health. The CDR3 spells CASSLFPQGGRNTGELFF. In DNA, the CDR3 is TGCGCCAGCAGCTTGTTTCCCCAGGGGGGTAGAAACACCGGGGAGCTGTTTTTT.